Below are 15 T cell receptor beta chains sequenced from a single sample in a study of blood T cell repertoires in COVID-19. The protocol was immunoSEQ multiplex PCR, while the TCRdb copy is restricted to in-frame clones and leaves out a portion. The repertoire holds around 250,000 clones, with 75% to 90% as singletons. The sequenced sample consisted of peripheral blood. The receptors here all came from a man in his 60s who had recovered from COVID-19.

The CDR3 loop reads CASSLVGQIQETQYF. As DNA, the CDR3 is TGTGCCAGCAGCTTAGTAGGACAGATTCAAGAGACCCAGTACTTC. J is TRBJ2-5 and V is TRBV7-2; perhaps TRBD1 as D (6 bases). V was shortened by 1 base and J by 2 bases, with 11 bases between the two germline ends. The length of the CDR3 is 15 residues. Germline V gene data show CDR1 as SGHTA and CDR2 as FQGNSA.

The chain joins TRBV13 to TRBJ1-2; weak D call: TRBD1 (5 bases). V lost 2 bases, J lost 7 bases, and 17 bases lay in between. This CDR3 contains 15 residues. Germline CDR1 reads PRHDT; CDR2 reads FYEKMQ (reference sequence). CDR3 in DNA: TGTGCCAGCAGCTTAAGGGGCGGCAGCTTGGGTGGCTACACCTTC. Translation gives CASSLRGGSLGGYTF.

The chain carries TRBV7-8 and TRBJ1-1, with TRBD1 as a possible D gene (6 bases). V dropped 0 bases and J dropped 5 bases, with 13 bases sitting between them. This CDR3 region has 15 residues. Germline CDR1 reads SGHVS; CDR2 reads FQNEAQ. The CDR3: CASSLAGGGRTEAFF. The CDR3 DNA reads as TGTGCCAGCAGCTTAGCTGGGGGGGGCCGGACTGAAGCTTTCTTT.

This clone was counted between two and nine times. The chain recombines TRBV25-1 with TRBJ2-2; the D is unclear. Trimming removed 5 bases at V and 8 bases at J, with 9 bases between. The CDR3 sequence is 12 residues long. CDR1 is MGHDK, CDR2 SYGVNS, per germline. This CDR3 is CASSPPVGELFF. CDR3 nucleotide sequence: TGTGCCAGCAGTCCCCCGGTTGGGGAGCTGTTTTTT.

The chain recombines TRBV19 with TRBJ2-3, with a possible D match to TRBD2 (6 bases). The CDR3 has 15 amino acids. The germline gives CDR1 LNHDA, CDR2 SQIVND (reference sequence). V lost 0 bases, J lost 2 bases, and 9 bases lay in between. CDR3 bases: TGTGCCAGTAGTATAGACAGCGGGCCCACAGATACGCAGTATTTT. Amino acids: CASSIDSGPTDTQYF.

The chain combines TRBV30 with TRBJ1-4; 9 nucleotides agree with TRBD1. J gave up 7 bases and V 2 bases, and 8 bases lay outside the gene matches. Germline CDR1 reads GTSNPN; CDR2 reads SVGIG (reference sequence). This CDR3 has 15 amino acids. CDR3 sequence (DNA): TGTGCCTGGAGTTTCGACAGGGGGTCTTCTGAAAAACTGTTTTTT. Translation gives CAWSFDRGSSEKLFF.

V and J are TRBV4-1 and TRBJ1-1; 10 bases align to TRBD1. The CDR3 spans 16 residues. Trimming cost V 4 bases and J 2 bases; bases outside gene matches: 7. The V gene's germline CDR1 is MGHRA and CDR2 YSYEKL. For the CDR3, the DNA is TGCGCCAGCAGCCGGGACAGGGGACTCACAAACACTGAAGCTTTCTTT. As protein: CASSRDRGLTNTEAFF.

CDR3 in amino acids: CASSLASGGILSEQYF. CDR3 in DNA: TGTGCCAGCAGTTTAGCAAGCGGGGGAATTCTGAGCGAGCAGTACTTC. The J gene is TRBJ2-7, the V gene TRBV28; 8 nucleotides agree with TRBD2. The CDR3 covers 16 residues. The V gene end was trimmed by 2 bases and the J gene end by 6 bases; junction bases not matched to a gene: 12. Germline-derived CDR1 and CDR2 are MDHEN and SYDVKM.

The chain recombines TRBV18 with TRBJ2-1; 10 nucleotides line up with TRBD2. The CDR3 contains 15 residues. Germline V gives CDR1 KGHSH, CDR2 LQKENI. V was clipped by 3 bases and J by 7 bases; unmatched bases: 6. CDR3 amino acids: CASSPTSGMSNEQFF. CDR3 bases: TGTGCCAGCTCACCCACTAGCGGGATGTCGAATGAGCAGTTCTTC. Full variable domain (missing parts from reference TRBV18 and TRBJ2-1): NAGVMQNPRHLVRRRGQEARLRCSPMKGHSHVYWYRQLPEEGLKFMVYLQKENIIDESGMPKERFSAEFPKEGPSILRIQQVVRGDSAAYFCASSPTSGMSNEQFFGPGTRLTVL.

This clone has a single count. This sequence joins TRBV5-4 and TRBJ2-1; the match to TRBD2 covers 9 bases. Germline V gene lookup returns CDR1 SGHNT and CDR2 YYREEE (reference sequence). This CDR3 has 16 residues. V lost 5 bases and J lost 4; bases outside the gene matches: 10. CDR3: CASRSSGAQGYNEQFF. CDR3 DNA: TGTGCCAGCAGGTCTAGCGGGGCACAGGGTTACAATGAGCAGTTCTTC.

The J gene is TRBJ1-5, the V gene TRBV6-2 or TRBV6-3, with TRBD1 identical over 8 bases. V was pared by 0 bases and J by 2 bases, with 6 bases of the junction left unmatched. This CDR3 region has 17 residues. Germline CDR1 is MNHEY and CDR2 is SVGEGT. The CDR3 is CASSYSTTGDGNQPQHF. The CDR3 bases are TGTGCCAGCAGTTACTCTACGACAGGGGACGGCAATCAGCCCCAGCATTTT.

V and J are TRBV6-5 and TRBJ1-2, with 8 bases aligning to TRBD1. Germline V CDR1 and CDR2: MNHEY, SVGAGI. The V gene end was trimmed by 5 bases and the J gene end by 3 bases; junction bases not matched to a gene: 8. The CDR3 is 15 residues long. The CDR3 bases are TGTGCCAGCAGTCGCTGGACAGGGTCGGACTATGGCTACACCTTC. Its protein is CASSRWTGSDYGYTF.

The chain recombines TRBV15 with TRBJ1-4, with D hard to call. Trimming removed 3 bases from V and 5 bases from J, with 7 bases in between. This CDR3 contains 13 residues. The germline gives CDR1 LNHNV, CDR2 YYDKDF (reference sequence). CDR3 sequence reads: CATSRGANEKLFF. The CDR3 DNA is TGTGCCACCAGCAGGGGAGCGAATGAAAAACTGTTTTTT.

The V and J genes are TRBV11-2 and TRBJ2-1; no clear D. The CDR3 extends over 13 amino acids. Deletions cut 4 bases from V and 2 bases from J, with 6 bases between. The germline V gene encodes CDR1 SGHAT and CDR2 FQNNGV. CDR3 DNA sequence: TGTGCCAGCAGCTCCTCGGCCTACAATGAGCAGTTCTTC. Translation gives CASSSSAYNEQFF.

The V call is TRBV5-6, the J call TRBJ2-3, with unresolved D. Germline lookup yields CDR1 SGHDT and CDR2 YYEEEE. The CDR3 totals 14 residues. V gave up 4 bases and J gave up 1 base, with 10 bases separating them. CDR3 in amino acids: CASSVSSGTDTQYF. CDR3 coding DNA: TGTGCCAGCAGCGTTAGCAGTGGCACAGATACGCAGTATTTT.